Listed below are T cell receptor beta chains from one sample, sequenced in a study of cytomegalovirus exposure and HLA in healthy donors. Repertoires were generated with immunoSEQ multiplex PCR, while TCRdb's copy carries only in-frame clones and drops some. The table lists some 140,000 clones, 79% of them singletons, with approximately 0.97% in the top ten. The material sequenced was PBMCs. The receptors originated from a man aged 18 to 29 in good health and CMV-seronegative. Each CDR3 is given with its conserved first and last residue. The order of the fields is J gene, V gene, CDR3 protein.

j_call: TRBJ2-5
v_call: TRBV7-2
cdr3_aa: CASTRGGTETQYF

j_call: TRBJ1-6
v_call: TRBV19
cdr3_aa: CASNPGGGSPLHF

j_call: TRBJ2-7
v_call: TRBV7-9
cdr3_aa: CASSKRDRGDEQYF

j_call: TRBJ2-7
v_call: TRBV19
cdr3_aa: CASSINWGRTPYEQYF

j_call: TRBJ1-6
v_call: TRBV7-2
cdr3_aa: CASSTGTVGSPLHF

j_call: TRBJ2-5
v_call: TRBV5-4
cdr3_aa: CASRQQGLVRETQYF

j_call: TRBJ2-1
v_call: TRBV27
cdr3_aa: CASSGHRGRDEQFF

j_call: TRBJ2-1
v_call: TRBV7-3
cdr3_aa: CASSLWGGGALDEQFF

j_call: TRBJ1-1
v_call: TRBV18
cdr3_aa: CASSQNRGLGRTEAFF

j_call: TRBJ2-3
v_call: TRBV28
cdr3_aa: CASSPPESVRATDTQYF

j_call: TRBJ1-3
v_call: TRBV6-5
cdr3_aa: CASSYLGQGSGNTIYF

j_call: TRBJ1-1
v_call: TRBV19
cdr3_aa: CASSMKGRNTEAFF

j_call: TRBJ1-2
v_call: TRBV7-8
cdr3_aa: CASSPDRVDYGYTF

j_call: TRBJ1-1
v_call: TRBV4-2
cdr3_aa: CASSQALQGYDTEAFF

j_call: TRBJ2-7
v_call: TRBV14
cdr3_aa: CASSQDLGADEQYF

j_call: TRBJ1-1
v_call: TRBV27
cdr3_aa: CASSSRQGVGFANTEAFF

j_call: TRBJ2-3
v_call: TRBV27
cdr3_aa: CASSLLGRAGEPDTQYF

j_call: TRBJ2-1
v_call: TRBV11-2
cdr3_aa: CASSHGYTGVNEQFF

j_call: TRBJ1-2
v_call: TRBV18
cdr3_aa: CASSPLGQIYGYTF

j_call: TRBJ2-7
v_call: TRBV2
cdr3_aa: CASSEPSQGYEQYF

j_call: TRBJ2-7
v_call: TRBV30
cdr3_aa: CACLGDRRSEQYF

j_call: TRBJ1-5
v_call: TRBV19
cdr3_aa: CASGHRERNQPQHF

j_call: TRBJ1-6
v_call: TRBV14
cdr3_aa: CASSQAGFGSPLHF

j_call: TRBJ2-1
v_call: TRBV11-2
cdr3_aa: CASSLPGGARSYNEQFF

j_call: TRBJ1-5
v_call: TRBV7-9
cdr3_aa: CASSEDRRQPQHF

j_call: TRBJ1-5
v_call: TRBV5-6
cdr3_aa: CASSLRGTGGNQPQHF

j_call: TRBJ1-5
v_call: TRBV6-5
cdr3_aa: CASSKTGGYNQPQHF

j_call: TRBJ1-2
v_call: TRBV7-6
cdr3_aa: CASSLGAESNYGYTF

j_call: TRBJ2-7
v_call: TRBV9
cdr3_aa: CASSVGDSPYEQYF

j_call: TRBJ1-4
v_call: TRBV7-7
cdr3_aa: CASSLSARLGDNEKLFF

j_call: TRBJ2-1
v_call: TRBV18
cdr3_aa: CASSPQRNPYNEQFF

j_call: TRBJ1-1
v_call: TRBV27
cdr3_aa: CASSLSGGGSTEAFF

j_call: TRBJ1-2
v_call: TRBV9
cdr3_aa: CASSVSRVGGYTF

j_call: TRBJ1-1
v_call: TRBV25-1
cdr3_aa: CASSAGWNTEAFF

j_call: TRBJ1-6
v_call: TRBV4-1
cdr3_aa: CASSQEDRGGSPLHF

j_call: TRBJ1-3
v_call: TRBV5-8
cdr3_aa: CASSYLGDYSGNTIYF

j_call: TRBJ2-7
v_call: TRBV6-6
cdr3_aa: CASSYKDRALHYEQYF

j_call: TRBJ2-1
v_call: TRBV4-3
cdr3_aa: CASSQDRGRSKRGEQFF

j_call: TRBJ1-1
v_call: TRBV30
cdr3_aa: CAWSTERGNTEAFF

j_call: TRBJ1-5
v_call: TRBV7-2
cdr3_aa: CASSFNPGWSQPQHF

j_call: TRBJ1-2
v_call: TRBV12-5
cdr3_aa: CASGSGFSPRPAGYTF

j_call: TRBJ2-3
v_call: TRBV9
cdr3_aa: CASNRGLAGVERQYF

j_call: TRBJ2-7
v_call: TRBV4-1
cdr3_aa: CASSHPGQAYEQYF

j_call: TRBJ1-4
v_call: TRBV2
cdr3_aa: CASSGRQGNEKLFF

j_call: TRBJ2-2
v_call: TRBV7-6
cdr3_aa: CASSLWEAGELFF

j_call: TRBJ2-7
v_call: TRBV5-1
cdr3_aa: CASSRLDRPSSYEQYF

j_call: TRBJ2-3
v_call: TRBV19
cdr3_aa: CASSQSDTQYF

j_call: TRBJ1-5
v_call: TRBV16
cdr3_aa: CASSLQRDMHQPQHF

j_call: TRBJ1-6
v_call: TRBV6-1
cdr3_aa: CASSRGGGSPLHF

j_call: TRBJ2-7
v_call: TRBV5-1
cdr3_aa: CASSATTGSYEQYF

j_call: TRBJ2-1
v_call: TRBV19
cdr3_aa: CASSIQGYNEQFF

j_call: TRBJ1-6
v_call: TRBV19
cdr3_aa: CASSTTAGGTAPLHF

j_call: TRBJ1-5
v_call: TRBV19
cdr3_aa: CASSTRGGVAQPQHF